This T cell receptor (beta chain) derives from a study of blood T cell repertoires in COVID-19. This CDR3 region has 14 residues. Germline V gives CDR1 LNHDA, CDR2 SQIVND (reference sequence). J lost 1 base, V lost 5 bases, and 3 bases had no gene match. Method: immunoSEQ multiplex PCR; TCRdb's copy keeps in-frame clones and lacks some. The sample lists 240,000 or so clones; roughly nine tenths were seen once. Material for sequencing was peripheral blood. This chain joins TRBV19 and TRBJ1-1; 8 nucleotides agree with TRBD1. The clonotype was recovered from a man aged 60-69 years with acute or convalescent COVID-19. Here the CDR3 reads CASSPGGANTEAFF. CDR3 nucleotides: TGTGCCAGTAGTCCAGGGGGCGCGAACACTGAAGCTTTCTTT. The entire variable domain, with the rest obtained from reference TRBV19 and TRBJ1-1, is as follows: DGGITQSPKYLFRKEGQNVTLSCEQNLNHDAMYWYRQDPGQGLRLIYYSQIVNDFQKGDIAEGYSVSREKKESFPLTVTSAQKNPTAFYLCASSPGGANTEAFFGQGTRLTVV.